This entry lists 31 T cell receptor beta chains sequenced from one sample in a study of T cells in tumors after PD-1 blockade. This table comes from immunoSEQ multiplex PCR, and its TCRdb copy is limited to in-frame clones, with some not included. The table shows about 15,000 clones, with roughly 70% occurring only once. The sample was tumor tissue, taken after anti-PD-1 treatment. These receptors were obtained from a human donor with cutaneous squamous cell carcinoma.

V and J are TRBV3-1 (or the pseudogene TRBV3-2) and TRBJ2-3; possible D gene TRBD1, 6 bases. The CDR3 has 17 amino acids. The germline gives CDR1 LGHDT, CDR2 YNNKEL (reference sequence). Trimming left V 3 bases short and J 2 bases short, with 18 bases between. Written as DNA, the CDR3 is TGTGCCAGCAGCCAGGATAACAGGGCGGAGGTCACAGATACGCAGTATTTT. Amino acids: CASSQDNRAEVTDTQYF.

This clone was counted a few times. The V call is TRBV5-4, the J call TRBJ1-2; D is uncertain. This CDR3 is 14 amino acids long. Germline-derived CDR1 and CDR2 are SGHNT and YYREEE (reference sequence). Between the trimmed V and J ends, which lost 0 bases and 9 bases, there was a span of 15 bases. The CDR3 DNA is TGTGCCAGCAGCTTGGTTGATGAGGTGTATCGCTACACCTTC. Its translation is CASSLVDEVYRYTF.

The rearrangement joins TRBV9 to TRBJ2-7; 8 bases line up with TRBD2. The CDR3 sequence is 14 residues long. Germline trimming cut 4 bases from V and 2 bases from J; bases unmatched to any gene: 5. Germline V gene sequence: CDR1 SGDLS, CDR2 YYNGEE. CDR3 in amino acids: CASSPGAGAYEQYF. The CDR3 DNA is TGTGCCAGCAGCCCTGGAGCGGGGGCCTACGAGCAGTACTTC.

CDR3 amino acids: CASSEWDTNYNEQFF. As DNA, the CDR3 is TGTGCCAGCAGCGAATGGGACACTAACTACAATGAGCAGTTCTTC. The chain employs TRBV7-3 and TRBJ2-1, with D perhaps matching TRBD1 (6 bases). Germline-derived CDR1 and CDR2 are SGHTA and FQGTGA. V was shortened by 5 bases and J by 3 bases, with 14 bases between the two germline ends. The CDR3 has 15 residues.

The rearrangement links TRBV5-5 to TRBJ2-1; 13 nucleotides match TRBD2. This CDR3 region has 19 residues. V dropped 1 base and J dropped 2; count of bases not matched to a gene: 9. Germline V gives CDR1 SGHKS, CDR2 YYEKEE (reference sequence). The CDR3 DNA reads TGTGCCAGCAGCTTGTATGGACTAGCGGGAGTACGGGCCTACAATGAGCAGTTCTTC. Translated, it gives CASSLYGLAGVRAYNEQFF.

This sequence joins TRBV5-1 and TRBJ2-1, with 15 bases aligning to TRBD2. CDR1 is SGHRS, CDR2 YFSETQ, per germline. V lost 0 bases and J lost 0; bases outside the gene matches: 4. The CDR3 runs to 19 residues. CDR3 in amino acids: CASSLGRTSGGDSYNEQFF. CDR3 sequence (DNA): TGCGCCAGCAGCTTGGGAAGGACTAGCGGGGGGGACTCCTACAATGAGCAGTTCTTC. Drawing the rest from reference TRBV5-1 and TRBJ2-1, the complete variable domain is KAGVTQTPRYLIKTRGQQVTLSCSPISGHRSVSWYQQTPGQGLQFLFEYFSETQRNKGNFPGRFSGRQFSNSRSEMNVSTLELGDSALYLCASSLGRTSGGDSYNEQFFGPGTRLTVL.

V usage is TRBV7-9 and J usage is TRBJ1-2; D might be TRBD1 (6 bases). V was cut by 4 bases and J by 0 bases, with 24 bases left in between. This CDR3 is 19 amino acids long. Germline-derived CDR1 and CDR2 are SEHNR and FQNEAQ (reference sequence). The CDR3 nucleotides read TGTGCCAGCAGCTCTCCCTACCGTCGGACAGATCTCTCTAACTATGGCTACACCTTC. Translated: CASSSPYRRTDLSNYGYTF.

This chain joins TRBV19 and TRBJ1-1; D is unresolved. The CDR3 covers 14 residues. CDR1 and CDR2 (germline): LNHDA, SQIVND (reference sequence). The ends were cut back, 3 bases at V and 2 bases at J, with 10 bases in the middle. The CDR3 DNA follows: TGTGCCAGTAGTATCAAGCCGGCAAACACTGAAGCTTTCTTT. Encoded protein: CASSIKPANTEAFF.

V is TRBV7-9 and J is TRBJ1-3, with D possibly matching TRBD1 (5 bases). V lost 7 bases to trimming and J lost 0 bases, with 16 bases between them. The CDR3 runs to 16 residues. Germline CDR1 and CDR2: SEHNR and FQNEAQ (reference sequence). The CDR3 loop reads CASTSKWGGSGNTIYF. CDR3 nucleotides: TGTGCCAGCACCTCTAAGTGGGGGGGCTCTGGAAACACCATATATTTT. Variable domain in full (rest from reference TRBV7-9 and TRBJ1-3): DTGVSQNPRHKITKRGQNVTFRCDPISEHNRLYWYRQTLGQGPEFLTYFQNEAQLEKSRLLSDRFSAERPKGSFSTLEIQRTEQGDSAMYLCASTSKWGGSGNTIYFGEGSWLTVV.

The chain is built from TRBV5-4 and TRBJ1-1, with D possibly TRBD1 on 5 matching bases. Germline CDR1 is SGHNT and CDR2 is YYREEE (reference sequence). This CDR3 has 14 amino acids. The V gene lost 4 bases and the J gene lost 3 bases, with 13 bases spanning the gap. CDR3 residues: CASSIGPRDTEAFF. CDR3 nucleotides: TGTGCCAGCAGCATTGGCCCCAGGGACACTGAAGCTTTCTTT.

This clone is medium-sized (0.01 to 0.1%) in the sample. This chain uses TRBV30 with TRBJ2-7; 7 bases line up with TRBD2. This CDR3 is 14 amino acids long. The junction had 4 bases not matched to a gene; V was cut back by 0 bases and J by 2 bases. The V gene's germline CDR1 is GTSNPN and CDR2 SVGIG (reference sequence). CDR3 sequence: CAWSVQAGTYEQYF. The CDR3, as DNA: TGTGCCTGGAGTGTACAAGCGGGAACCTACGAGCAGTACTTC. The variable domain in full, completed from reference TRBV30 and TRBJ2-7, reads SQTIHQWPATLVQPVGSPLSLECTVEGTSNPNLYWYRQAAGRGLQLLFYSVGIGQISSEVPQNLSASRPQDRQFILSSKKLLLSDSGFYLCAWSVQAGTYEQYFGPGTRLTVT.

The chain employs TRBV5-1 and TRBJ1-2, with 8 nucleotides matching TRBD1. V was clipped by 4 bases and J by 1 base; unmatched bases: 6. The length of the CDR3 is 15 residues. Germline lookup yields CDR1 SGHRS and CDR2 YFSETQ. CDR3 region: CASSQTGGHNYGYTF. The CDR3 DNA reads TGCGCCAGCAGCCAAACAGGGGGTCATAACTATGGCTACACCTTC.

For the CDR3, the DNA is TGTGCCAGCAGCTTGGGGGACCGGGTGTCCTACAATGAGCAGTTCTTC. This translates into CASSLGDRVSYNEQFF. The genes are TRBV5-8 and TRBJ2-1; perhaps D is TRBD1 or TRBD2 (5 bases each). The CDR3 covers 16 residues. V lost 0 bases to trimming and J lost 1 base, with 11 bases between them. Germline CDR1 and CDR2: SGHTS and YDEGEE.

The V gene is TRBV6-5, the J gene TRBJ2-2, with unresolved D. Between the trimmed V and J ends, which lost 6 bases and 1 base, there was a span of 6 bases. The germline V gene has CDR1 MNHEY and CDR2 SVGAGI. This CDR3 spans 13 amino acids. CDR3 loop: CASSQKNTGELFF. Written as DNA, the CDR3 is TGTGCCAGCAGCCAGAAGAACACCGGGGAGCTGTTTTTT.

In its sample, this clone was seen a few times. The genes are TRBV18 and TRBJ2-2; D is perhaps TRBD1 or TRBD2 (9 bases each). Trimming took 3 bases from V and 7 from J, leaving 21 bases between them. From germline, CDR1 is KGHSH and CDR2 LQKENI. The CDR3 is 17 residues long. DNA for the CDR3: TGTGCCAGCTCACCCGGGACAGGGACTAGCAGGATCGGGGAGCTGTTTTTT. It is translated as CASSPGTGTSRIGELFF.

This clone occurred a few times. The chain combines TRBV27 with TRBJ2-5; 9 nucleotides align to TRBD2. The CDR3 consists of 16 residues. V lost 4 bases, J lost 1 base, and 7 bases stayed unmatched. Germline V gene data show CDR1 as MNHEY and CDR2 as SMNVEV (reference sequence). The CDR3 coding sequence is TGTGCCAGCAGTTCCGTAGCGGGAGCGGCCCAAGAGACCCAGTACTTC. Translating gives CASSSVAGAAQETQYF.

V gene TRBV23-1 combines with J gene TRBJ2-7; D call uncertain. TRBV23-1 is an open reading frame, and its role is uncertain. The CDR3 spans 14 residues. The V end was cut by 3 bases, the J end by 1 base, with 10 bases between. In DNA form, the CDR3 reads TGCGCCAGCAGTCATCCTCCCGGTTCCTACGAGCAGTACTTC. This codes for CASSHPPGSYEQYF.

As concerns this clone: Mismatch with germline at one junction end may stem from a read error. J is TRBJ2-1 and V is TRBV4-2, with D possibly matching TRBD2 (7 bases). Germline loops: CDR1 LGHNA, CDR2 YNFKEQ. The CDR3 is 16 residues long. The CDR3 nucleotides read TGTGCCCGCAGCGCGGGGGCCCTGGGGGGGGACAATGAGCAGTTCTTC. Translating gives CARSAGALGGDNEQFF.

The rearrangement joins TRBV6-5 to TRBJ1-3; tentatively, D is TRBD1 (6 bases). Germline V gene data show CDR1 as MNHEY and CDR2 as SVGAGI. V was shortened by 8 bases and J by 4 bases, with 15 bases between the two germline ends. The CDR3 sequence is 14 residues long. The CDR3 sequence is CASGRGGDGNTIYF. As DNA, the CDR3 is TGTGCCAGCGGAAGAGGGGGAGACGGAAACACCATATATTTT.

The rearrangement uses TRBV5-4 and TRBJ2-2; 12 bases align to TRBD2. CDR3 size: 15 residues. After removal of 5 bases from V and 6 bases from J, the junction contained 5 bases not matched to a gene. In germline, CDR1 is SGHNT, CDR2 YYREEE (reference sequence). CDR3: CASRSSGRGAGELFF. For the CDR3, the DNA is TGTGCCAGCAGGTCTAGCGGGAGGGGAGCCGGGGAGCTGTTTTTT. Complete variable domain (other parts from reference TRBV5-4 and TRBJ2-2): ETGVTQSPTHLIKTRGQQVTLRCSSQSGHNTVSWYQQALGQGPQFIFQYYREEENGRGNFPPRFSGLQFPNYSSELNVNALELDDSALYLCASRSSGRGAGELFFGEGSRLTVL.

For the CDR3, the DNA is TGTGCCAGCAGCCAGACGGGAGGTACCCCAGATACGCAGTATTTT. It is translated as CASSQTGGTPDTQYF. This sequence joins TRBV4-2 and TRBJ2-3, with 7 nucleotides matching TRBD2. Germline-derived CDR1 and CDR2 are LGHNA and YNFKEQ. Trimming took 3 bases from V and 4 from J; bases not matched to a gene: 7. The CDR3 is made up of 15 amino acids.

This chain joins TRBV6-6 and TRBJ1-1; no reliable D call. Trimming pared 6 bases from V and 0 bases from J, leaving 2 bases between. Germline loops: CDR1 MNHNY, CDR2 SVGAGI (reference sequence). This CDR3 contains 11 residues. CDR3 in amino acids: CASRLNTEAFF. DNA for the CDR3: TGTGCCAGCAGATTGAACACTGAAGCTTTCTTT.

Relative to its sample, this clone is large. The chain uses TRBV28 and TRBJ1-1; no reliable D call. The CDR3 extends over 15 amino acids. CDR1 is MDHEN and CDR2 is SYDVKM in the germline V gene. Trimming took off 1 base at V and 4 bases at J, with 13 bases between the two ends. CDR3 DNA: TGTGCCAGCAGTTTATTTCCACACCGGGGCACTGAAGCTTTCTTT. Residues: CASSLFPHRGTEAFF.

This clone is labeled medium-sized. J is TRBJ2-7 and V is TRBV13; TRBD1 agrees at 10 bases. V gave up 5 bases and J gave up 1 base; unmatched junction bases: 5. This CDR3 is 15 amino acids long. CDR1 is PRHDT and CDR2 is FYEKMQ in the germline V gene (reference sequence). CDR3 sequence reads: CASSTVDRGSYEQYF. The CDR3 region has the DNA TGTGCCAGCAGCACCGTGGACAGGGGGTCCTACGAGCAGTACTTC.

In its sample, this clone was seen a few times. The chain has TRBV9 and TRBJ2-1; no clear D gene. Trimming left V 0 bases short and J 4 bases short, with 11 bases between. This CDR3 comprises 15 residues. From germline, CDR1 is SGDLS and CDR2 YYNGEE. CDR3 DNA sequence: TGTGCCAGCAGCGTAGGGCTAGGCCCTTACAATGAGCAGTTCTTC. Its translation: CASSVGLGPYNEQFF.

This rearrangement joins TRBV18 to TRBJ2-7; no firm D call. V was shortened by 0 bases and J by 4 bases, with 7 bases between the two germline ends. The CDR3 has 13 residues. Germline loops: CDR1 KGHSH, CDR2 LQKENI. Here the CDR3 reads CASSPPTRYEQYF. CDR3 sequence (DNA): TGTGCCAGCTCACCACCAACCCGGTACGAGCAGTACTTC.

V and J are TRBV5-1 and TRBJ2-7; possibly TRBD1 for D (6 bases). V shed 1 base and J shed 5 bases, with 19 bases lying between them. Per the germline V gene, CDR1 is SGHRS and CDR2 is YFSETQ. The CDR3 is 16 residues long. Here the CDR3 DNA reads TGCGCCAGCAGCTTGTCAGGGGAAAGAAACTACAACGAGCAGTACTTC. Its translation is CASSLSGERNYNEQYF.

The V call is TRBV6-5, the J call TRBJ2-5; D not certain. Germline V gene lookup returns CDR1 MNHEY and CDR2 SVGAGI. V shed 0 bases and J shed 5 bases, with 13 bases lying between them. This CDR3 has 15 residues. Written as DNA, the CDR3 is TGTGCCAGCAGTTACTCCCGCCGACCCGTGGAGACCCAGTACTTC. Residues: CASSYSRRPVETQYF.

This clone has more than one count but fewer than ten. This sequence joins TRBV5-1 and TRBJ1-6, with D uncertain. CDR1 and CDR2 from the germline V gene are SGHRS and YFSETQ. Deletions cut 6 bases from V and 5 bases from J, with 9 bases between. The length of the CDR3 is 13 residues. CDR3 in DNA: TGCGCCAGCAAGCAGCACGATAATTCACCCCTCCACTTT. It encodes CASKQHDNSPLHF.

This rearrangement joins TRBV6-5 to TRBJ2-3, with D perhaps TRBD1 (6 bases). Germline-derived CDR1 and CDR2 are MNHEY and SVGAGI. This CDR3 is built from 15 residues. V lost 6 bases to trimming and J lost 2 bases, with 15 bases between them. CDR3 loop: CASRGARLLTDTQYF. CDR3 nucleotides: TGTGCCAGCAGGGGGGCTCGCCTTCTCACAGATACGCAGTATTTT.

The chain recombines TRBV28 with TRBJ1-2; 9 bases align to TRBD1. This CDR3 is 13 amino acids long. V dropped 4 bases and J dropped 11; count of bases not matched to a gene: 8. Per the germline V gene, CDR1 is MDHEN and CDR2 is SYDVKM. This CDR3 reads CASSSFRDRAYTF. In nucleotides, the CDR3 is TGTGCCAGCAGTTCTTTCCGGGACAGGGCTTACACCTTC.